Given below is one T cell receptor (beta chain) in context. The sample is drawn from a study of blood T cell repertoires in COVID-19. About the research overall: Nucleic acid was either cDNA or gDNA, and it came from T cells, B-cell-depleted T cells, or PBMCs.

The method was immunoSEQ multiplex PCR; TCRdb's version includes in-frame clones alone and lacks a portion of them. The data show 400,000 or so clones, less than 95% seen once. Assignments of participants to cohorts depended upon their own reported clinical history. Donors in Cohort 3 counted as recovered after two negative PCRs, clearance, or symptom resolution. The CDR3 is 15 residues long. V shed 3 bases, J shed 5 bases, and the junction held 6 bases outside the gene matches. Germline CDR1 reads LNHNV; CDR2 reads YYDKDF (reference sequence). Sequenced material: PBMCs or T cells enriched from blood (not recorded which). This receptor was identified in a man aged 18 to 29 who had recovered from COVID-19. The rearrangement joins TRBV15 to TRBJ2-1; 8 positions agree with TRBD2. This CDR3 reads CATSRLVSGDNEQFF. The CDR3 region has the DNA TGTGCCACCAGCAGGTTAGTTAGCGGGGACAATGAGCAGTTCTTC.